Detailed here is one T cell receptor (beta chain). Every bit of the isolated RNA underwent reverse transcription, so sequencing read expressed TCRB transcripts. Profiling relied on immunoSEQ multiplex PCR, and the TCRdb table lists in-frame clones only, not all of them. The sample lists around 430,000 clones, around 28% occurring once. The source of the sample is a study of beta chain features in type 1 diabetes. This receptor was obtained from a man aged 18 to 30 in good health. The sequenced material came from naive CD4+ T cells from blood.

CDR3: CASSLRRQANTGELFF. As DNA, the CDR3 is TGTGCCAGCAGCTTAAGGCGGCAAGCGAACACCGGGGAGCTGTTTTTT. The rearrangement uses TRBV5-4 and TRBJ2-2; D is unresolved. The CDR3 is made up of 16 amino acids. Trimming took off 2 bases at V and 0 bases at J, with 11 bases between the two ends. Germline CDR1 reads SGHNT; CDR2 reads YYREEE (reference sequence).